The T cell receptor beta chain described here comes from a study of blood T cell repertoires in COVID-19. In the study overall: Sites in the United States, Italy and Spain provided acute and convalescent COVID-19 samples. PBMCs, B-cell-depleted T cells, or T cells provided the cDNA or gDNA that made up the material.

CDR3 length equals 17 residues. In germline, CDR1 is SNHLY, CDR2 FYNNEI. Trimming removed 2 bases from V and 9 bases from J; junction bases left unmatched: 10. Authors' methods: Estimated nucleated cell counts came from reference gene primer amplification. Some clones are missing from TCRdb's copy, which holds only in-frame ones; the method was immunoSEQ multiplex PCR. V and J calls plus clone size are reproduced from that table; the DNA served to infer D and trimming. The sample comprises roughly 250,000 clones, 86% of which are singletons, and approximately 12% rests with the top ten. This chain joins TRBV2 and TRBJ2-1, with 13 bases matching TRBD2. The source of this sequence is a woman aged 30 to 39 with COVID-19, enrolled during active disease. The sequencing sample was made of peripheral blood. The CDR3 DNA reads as TGTGCCAGCAGTGAAATACCCGGACTAGCGGGGGTCGGTGAGCAGTTCTTC. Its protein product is CASSEIPGLAGVGEQFF.